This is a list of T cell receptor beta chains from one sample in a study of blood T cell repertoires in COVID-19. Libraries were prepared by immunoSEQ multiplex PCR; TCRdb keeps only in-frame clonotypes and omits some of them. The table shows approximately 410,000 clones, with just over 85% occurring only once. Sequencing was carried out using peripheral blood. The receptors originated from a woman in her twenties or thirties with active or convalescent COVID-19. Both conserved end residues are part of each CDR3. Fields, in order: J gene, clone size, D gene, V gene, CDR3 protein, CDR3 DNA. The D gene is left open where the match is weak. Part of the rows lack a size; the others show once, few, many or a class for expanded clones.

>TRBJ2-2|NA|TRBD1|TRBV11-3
CASSPSLDRGRTGELFF
TGTGCCAGCAGCCCATCCCTGGACAGGGGGCGCACCGGGGAGCTGTTTTTT
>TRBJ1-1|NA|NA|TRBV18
CASSPYGYTEAFF
TGTGCCAGCTCACCGTACGGGTACACTGAAGCTTTCTTT
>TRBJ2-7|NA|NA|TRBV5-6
CASSAGVTYEQYF
TGTGCCAGCAGCGCAGGGGTCACCTACGAGCAGTACTTC
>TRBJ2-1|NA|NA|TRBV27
CASSLSQYNEQFF
TGTGCCAGCAGTTTATCCCAATACAATGAGCAGTTCTTC
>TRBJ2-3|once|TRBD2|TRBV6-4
CASSVGLAATDTQYF
TGTGCCAGCAGTGTAGGACTAGCCGCGACAGATACGCAGTATTTT
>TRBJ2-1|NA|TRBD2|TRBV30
CAWSVGLAEYNEQFF
TGTGCCTGGAGTGTAGGTCTAGCGGAGTACAATGAGCAGTTCTTC
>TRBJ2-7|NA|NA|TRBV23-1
CASKPSRNSYEQYF
TGCGCCAGCAAACCTTCGAGGAACTCCTACGAGCAGTACTTC
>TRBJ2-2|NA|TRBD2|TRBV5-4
CASSFQAGWAGELFF
TGTGCCAGCAGCTTCCAAGCGGGATGGGCCGGGGAGCTGTTTTTT
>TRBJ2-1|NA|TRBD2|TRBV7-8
CASSLLGGASGSMDEQFF
TGTGCCAGCAGCTTATTGGGGGGGGCTAGCGGGAGTATGGATGAGCAGTTCTTC
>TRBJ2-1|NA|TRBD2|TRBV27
CASSPDGLAGDNEQFF
TGTGCCAGCAGCCCCGACGGACTAGCGGGGGACAATGAGCAGTTCTTC
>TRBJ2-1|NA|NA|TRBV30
CAWSGQGGEQFF
TGTGCCTGGAGTGGACAGGGAGGAGAGCAGTTCTTC
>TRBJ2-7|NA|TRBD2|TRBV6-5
CASSAGGPYYEQYF
TGTGCCAGCAGCGCGGGAGGCCCCTACTACGAGCAGTACTTC
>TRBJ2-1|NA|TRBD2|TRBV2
CARTGTSSYNEQFF
TGTGCCAGAACCGGGACTAGCAGCTACAATGAGCAGTTCTTC
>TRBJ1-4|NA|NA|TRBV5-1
CASSTSGTPNEKLFF
TGCGCCAGCAGCACATCCGGGACACCGAATGAAAAACTGTTTTTT
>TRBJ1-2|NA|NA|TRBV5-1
CASRTTDSPYYGYTF
TGCGCCAGCAGAACGACAGACAGCCCATACTATGGCTACACCTTC
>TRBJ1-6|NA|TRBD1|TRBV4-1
CASSQARTGSNSPLHF
TGCGCCAGCAGCCAAGCCCGGACAGGGTCGAATTCACCCCTCCACTTT
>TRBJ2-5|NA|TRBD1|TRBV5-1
CASSSLQGVEETQYF
TGCGCCAGCAGCTCTCTTCAGGGGGTGGAGGAGACCCAGTACTTC
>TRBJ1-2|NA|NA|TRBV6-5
CASRRDGVTGVGYTF
TGTGCCAGCAGGCGGGACGGGGTCACCGGTGTTGGCTACACCTTC
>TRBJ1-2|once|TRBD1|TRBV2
CASSAGTANYGYTF
TGTGCCAGCAGTGCAGGGACAGCTAACTATGGCTACACCTTC
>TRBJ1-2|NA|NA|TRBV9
CASSPVLGPGVPNYGYTF
TGTGCCAGCAGCCCCGTATTGGGGCCAGGGGTACCTAACTATGGCTACACCTTC
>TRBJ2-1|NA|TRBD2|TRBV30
CAWSVGVAGANEQFF
TGTGCCTGGAGTGTAGGAGTAGCGGGAGCCAATGAGCAGTTCTTC
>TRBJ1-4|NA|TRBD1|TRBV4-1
CASSQAGGKEKLFF
TGCGCCAGCAGCCAAGCAGGGGGAAAGGAAAAACTGTTTTTT
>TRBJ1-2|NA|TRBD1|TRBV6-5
CASTAQGASGYTF
TGTGCCAGCACGGCCCAGGGGGCTTCTGGCTACACCTTC
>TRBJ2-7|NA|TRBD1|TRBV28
CASSSPGQGPREQYF
TGTGCCAGCAGTTCTCCGGGACAGGGACCTCGGGAGCAGTACTTC
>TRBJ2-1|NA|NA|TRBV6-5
CASSWRGHEQFF
TGTGCCAGCAGTTGGAGGGGTCATGAGCAGTTCTTC
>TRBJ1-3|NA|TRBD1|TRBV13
CASSRRTGGAGNTIYF
TGTGCCAGCAGCCGTCGGACAGGAGGAGCTGGAAACACCATATATTTT
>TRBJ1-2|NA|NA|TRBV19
CASSSRREDGYTF
TGTGCCAGTAGTAGCCGACGGGAGGATGGCTACACCTTC
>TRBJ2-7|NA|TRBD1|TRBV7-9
CASSLLPQGAFYEQYF
TGTGCCAGCAGCCTACTACCCCAGGGGGCTTTCTACGAGCAGTACTTC
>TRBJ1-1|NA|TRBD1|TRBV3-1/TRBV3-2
CASSRTGGASWNTEAFF
TGTGCCAGCAGCCGTACAGGGGGCGCTTCTTGGAACACTGAAGCTTTCTTT
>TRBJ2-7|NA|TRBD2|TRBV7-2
CASSSRLWTSGGSSYEQYF
TGTGCCAGCAGCAGTCGCCTCTGGACTAGCGGGGGAAGCTCCTACGAGCAGTACTTC
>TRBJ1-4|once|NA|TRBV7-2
CASSFKAASAEKLFF
TGTGCCAGCAGCTTCAAGGCGGCGAGCGCAGAAAAACTGTTTTTT
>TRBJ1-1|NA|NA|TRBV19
CASSFQTGNTEAFF
TGTGCCAGTAGTTTCCAGACGGGGAACACTGAAGCTTTCTTT
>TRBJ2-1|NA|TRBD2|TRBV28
CASCYRDYSYNEQFF
TGTGCCAGCTGTTACCGGGACTACTCCTACAATGAGCAGTTCTTC
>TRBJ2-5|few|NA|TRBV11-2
CASSWGRGETQYF
TGTGCCAGCAGCTGGGGCCGTGGGGAGACCCAGTACTTC
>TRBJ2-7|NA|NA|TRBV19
CASSMGGGTYEQYF
TGTGCCAGTAGTATGGGCGGAGGGACCTACGAGCAGTACTTC
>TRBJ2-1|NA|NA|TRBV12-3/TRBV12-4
CASTSDRYNEQFF
TGTGCCAGCACCTCCGACAGGTACAATGAGCAGTTCTTC